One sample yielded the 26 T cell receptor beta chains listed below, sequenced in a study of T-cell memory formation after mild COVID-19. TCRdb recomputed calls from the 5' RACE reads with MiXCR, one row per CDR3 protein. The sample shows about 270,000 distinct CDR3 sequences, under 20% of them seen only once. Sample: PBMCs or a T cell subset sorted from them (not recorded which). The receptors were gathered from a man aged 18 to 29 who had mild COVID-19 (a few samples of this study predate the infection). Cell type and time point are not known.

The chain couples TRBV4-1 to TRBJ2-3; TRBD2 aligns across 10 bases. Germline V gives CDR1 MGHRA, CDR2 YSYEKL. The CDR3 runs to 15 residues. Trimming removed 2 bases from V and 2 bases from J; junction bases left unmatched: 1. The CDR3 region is CASSQLAGDTDTQYF. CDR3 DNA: TGCGCCAGCAGCCAACTAGCGGGGGACACAGATACGCAGTATTTT.

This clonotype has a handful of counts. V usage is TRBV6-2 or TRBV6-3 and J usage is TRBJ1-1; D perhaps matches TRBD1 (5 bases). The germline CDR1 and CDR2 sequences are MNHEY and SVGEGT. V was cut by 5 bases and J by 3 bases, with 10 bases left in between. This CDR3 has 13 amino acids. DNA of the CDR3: TGTGCCAGCAGTCTCATGGGGCACACTGAAGCTTTCTTT. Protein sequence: CASSLMGHTEAFF.

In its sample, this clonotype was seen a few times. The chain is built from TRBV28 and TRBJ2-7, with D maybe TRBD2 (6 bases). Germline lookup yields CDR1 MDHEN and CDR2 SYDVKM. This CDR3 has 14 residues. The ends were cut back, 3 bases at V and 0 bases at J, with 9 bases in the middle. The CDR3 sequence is CASSFGGASYEQYV. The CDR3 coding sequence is TGTGCCAGCAGTTTTGGAGGGGCCTCCTACGAGCAGTACGTC.

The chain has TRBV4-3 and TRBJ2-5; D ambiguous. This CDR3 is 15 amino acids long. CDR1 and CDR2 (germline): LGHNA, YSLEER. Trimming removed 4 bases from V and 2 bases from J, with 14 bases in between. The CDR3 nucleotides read TGCGCCAGCAGCCTACACCGGGCTACTCAAGAGACCCAGTACTTC. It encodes CASSLHRATQETQYF.

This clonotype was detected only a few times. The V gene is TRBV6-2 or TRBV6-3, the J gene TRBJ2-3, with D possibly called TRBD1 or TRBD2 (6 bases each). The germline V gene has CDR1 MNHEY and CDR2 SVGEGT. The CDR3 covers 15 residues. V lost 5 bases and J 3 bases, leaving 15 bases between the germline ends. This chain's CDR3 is CASSRGQTNTDTQYF. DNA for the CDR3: TGTGCCAGCAGTCGGGGGCAAACCAATACAGATACGCAGTATTTT.

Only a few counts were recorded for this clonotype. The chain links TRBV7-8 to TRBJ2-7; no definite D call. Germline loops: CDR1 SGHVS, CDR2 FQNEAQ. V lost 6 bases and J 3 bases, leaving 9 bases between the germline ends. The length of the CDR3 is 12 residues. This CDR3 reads CASRAVNYEQYF. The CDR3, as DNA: TGTGCCAGCAGGGCCGTCAACTACGAGCAGTACTTC. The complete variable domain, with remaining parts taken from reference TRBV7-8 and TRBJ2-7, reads GAGVSQSPRYKVAKRGQDVALRCDPISGHVSLFWYQQALGQGPEFLTYFQNEAQLDKSGLPSDRFFAERPEGSVSTLKIQRTQQEDSAVYLCASRAVNYEQYFGPGTRLTVT.

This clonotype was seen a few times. The CDR3 DNA follows: TGCGCCAGCAGCCGCAAGAGTTCGGGGGGGCTGATAGATACGCAGTATTTT. Its protein is CASSRKSSGGLIDTQYF. The chain is built from TRBV4-1 and TRBJ2-3; 8 bases map to TRBD2. CDR1 is MGHRA, CDR2 YSYEKL, per germline. The CDR3 length is 17 residues. Trimming took 4 bases from V and 5 from J; bases not matched to a gene: 14.

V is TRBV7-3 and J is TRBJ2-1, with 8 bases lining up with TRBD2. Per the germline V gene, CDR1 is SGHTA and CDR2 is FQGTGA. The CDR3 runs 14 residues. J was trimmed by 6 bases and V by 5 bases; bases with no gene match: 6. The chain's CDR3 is CASSDGTRINEQFF. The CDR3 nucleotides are TGTGCCAGCAGCGACGGGACTAGGATCAATGAGCAGTTCTTC.

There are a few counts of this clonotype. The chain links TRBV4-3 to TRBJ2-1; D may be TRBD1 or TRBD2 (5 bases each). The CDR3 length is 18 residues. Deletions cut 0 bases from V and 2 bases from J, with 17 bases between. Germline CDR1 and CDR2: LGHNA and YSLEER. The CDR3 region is CASSQEHLGGITYNEQFF. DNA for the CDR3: TGCGCCAGCAGCCAAGAGCATCTTGGGGGTATCACCTACAATGAGCAGTTCTTC.

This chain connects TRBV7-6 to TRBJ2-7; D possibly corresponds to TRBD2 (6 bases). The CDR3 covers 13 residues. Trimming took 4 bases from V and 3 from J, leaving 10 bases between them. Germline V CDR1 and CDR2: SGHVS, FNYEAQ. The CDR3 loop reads CASSSLGGYEQYF. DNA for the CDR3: TGTGCCAGCAGCTCCTTGGGGGGCTACGAGCAGTACTTC.

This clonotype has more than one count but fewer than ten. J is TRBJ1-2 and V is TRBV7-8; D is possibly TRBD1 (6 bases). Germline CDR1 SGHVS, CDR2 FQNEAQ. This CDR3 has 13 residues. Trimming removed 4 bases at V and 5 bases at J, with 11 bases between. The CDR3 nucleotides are TGTGCCAGCAGCTCGACAGGAGCGTATGGCTACACCTTC. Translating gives CASSSTGAYGYTF.

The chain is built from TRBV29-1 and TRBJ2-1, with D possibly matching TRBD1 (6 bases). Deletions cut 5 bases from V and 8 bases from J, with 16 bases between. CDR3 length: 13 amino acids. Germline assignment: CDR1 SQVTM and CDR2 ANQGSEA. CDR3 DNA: TGCAGCGTTTCTGGTACGCAGGGGTATGAGCAGTTCTTC. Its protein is CSVSGTQGYEQFF.

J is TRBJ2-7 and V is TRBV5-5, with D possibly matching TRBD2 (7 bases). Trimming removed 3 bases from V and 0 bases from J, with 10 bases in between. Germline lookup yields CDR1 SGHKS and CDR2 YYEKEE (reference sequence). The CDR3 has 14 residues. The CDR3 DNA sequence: TGTGCCAGCAGCTCCGGGGGGCACTCCTACGAGCAGTACTTC. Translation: CASSSGGHSYEQYF. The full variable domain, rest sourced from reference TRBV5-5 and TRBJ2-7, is DAGVTQSPTHLIKTRGQQVTLRCSPISGHKSVSWYQQVLGQGPQFIFQYYEKEERGRGNFPDRFSARQFPNYSSELNVNALLLGDSALYLCASSSGGHSYEQYFGPGTRLTVT.

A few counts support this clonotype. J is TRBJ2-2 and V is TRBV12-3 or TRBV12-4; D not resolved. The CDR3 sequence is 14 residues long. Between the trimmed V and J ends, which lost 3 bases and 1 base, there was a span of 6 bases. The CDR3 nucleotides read TGTGCCAGCAGTTTTGCCCGGAACACCGGGGAGCTGTTTTTT. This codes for CASSFARNTGELFF.

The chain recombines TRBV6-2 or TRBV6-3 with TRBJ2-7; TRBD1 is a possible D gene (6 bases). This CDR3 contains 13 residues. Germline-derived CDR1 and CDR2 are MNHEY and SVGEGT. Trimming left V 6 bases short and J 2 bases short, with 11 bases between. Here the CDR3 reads CASSPGDTYEQYV. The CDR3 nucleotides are TGTGCCAGCAGCCCAGGGGACACCTACGAGCAGTACGTC.

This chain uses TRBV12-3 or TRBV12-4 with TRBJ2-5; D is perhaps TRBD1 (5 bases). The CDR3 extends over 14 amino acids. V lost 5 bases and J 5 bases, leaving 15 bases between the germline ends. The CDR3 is CASSDNGAVETQYF. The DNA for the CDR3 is TGTGCCAGCAGTGATAATGGGGCGGTGGAGACCCAGTACTTC.

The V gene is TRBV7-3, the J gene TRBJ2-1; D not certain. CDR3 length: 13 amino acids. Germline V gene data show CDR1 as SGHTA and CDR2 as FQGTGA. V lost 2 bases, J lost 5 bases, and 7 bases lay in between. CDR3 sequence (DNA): TGTGCCAGCAGCTTAGTTCCTAACAATGAGCAGTTCTTC. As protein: CASSLVPNNEQFF.

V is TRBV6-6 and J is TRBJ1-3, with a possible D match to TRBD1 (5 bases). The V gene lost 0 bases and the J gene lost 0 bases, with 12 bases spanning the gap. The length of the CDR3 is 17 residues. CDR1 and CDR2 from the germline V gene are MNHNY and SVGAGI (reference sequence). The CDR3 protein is CASSYSNPGGSGNTIYF. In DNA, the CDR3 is TGTGCCAGCAGTTACTCGAATCCCGGGGGCTCTGGAAACACCATATATTTT.

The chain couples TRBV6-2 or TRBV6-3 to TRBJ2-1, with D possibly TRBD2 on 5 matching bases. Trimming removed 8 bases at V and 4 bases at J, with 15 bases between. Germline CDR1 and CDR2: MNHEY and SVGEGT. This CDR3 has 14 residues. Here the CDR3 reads CASYPGEQYNEQFF. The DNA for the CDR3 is TGTGCCAGCTACCCCGGGGAGCAATACAATGAGCAGTTCTTC.

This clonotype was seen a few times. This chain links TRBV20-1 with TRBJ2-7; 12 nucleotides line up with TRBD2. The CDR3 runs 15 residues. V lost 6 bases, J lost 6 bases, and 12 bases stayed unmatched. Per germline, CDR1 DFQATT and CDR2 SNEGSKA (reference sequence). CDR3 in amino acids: CSAPPSGGASGEQYF. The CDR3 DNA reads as TGCAGTGCCCCGCCTAGCGGGGGGGCCAGCGGCGAGCAGTACTTC.

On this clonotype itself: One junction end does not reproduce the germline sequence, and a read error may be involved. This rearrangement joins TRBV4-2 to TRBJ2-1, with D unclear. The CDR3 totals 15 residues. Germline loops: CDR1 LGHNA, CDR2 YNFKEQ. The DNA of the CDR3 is TGTGCCAGCAGCAAAGAAAAGACGGGTTACAATGAGCAGTTCTTC. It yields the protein CASSKEKTGYNEQFF.

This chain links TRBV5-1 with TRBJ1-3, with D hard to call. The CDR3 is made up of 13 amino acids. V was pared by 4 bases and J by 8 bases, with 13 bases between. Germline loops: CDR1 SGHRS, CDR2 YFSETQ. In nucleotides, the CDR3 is TGCGCCAGCAGCATAGGCCACGGGGACACCATATATTTT. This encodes CASSIGHGDTIYF.

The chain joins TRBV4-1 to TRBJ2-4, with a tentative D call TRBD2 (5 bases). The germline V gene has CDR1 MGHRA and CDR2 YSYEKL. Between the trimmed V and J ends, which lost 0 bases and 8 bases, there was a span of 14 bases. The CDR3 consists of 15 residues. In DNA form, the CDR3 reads TGCGCCAGCAGCCAAGATGCGGGTGATTTTGACATTCAGTACTTC. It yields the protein CASSQDAGDFDIQYF.

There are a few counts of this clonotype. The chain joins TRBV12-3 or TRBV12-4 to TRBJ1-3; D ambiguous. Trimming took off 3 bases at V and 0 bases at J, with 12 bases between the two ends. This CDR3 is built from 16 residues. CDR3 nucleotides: TGTGCCAGCAGTTTGAGGGTGGCAGGCTCTGGAAACACCATATATTTT. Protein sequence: CASSLRVAGSGNTIYF.

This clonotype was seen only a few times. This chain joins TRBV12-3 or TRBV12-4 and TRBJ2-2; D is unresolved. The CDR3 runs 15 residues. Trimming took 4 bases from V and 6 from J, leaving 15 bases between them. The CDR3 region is CASSSTTLSAGELFF. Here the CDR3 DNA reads TGTGCCAGCAGTTCTACAACCCTTAGTGCCGGGGAGCTGTTTTTT.

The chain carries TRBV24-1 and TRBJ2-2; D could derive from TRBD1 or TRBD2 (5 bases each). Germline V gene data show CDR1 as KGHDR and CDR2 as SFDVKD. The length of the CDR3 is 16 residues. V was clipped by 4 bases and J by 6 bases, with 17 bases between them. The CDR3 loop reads CATSEAGTIGAGELFF. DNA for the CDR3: TGTGCCACCAGTGAGGCCGGGACGATTGGGGCCGGGGAGCTGTTTTTT.